The next 20 T cell receptor beta chains were all read from a single sample in a study of chemoradiotherapy in HPV16-positive cancers. Some clones are missing from TCRdb's copy, which holds only in-frame ones; the method was immunoSEQ multiplex PCR. The sample includes roughly 21,000 clones, about 89% seen only once; the top ten take less than 2.5%. The sequencing here drew on blood, taken from a patient who underwent chemoradiotherapy. These receptors were taken from a human donor with HPV-associated anogenital cancer.

V is TRBV6-5 and J is TRBJ1-5; D gene uncertain. CDR3 size: 14 residues. V dropped 0 bases and J dropped 9 bases, with 12 bases sitting between them. CDR1 and CDR2 (germline): MNHEY, SVGAGI. In DNA form, the CDR3 reads TGTGCCAGCAGTTACTCCTCCAGGCCGGGGCCCCAGCATTTT. Translated, it gives CASSYSSRPGPQHF.

A remark on this clone: An end of the junction differs from the germline gene, which may be a read error. The chain couples TRBV11-2 to TRBJ2-3; 9 nucleotides align to TRBD2. From germline, CDR1 is SGHAT and CDR2 FQNNGV. This CDR3 spans 18 amino acids. The CDR3 region is CATSHRAGGKDRADTQYF. The CDR3 DNA reads TGTGCCACCAGCCATCGGGCGGGAGGGAAGGATCGCGCAGATACGCAGTATTTT.

V gene TRBV7-2 combines with J gene TRBJ1-1; D may be TRBD1 (5 bases). The germline V gene encodes CDR1 SGHTA and CDR2 FQGNSA. The ends were cut back, 5 bases at V and 5 bases at J, with 27 bases in the middle. The CDR3 is 18 residues long. The chain's CDR3 is CASSQKGLMAGQLTEAFF. The CDR3 coding sequence is TGTGCCAGCAGCCAAAAGGGGCTAATGGCAGGGCAGTTGACTGAAGCTTTCTTT.

The V call is TRBV28, the J call TRBJ2-7, with 14 nucleotides matching TRBD2. Germline V gene data show CDR1 as MDHEN and CDR2 as SYDVKM. The CDR3 totals 17 residues. V was pared by 5 bases and J by 2 bases, with 8 bases of the junction left unmatched. The CDR3 here is CASSETGLAGAPYEQYF. The CDR3 nucleotides are TGTGCCAGCAGTGAAACGGGACTAGCGGGAGCCCCCTACGAGCAGTACTTC.

V and J are TRBV28 and TRBJ1-2; D remains unclear. The CDR3 has 14 residues. Per germline, CDR1 MDHEN and CDR2 SYDVKM. With 5 bases removed from V and 1 base from J, the gap between germline ends came to 11 bases. The chain's CDR3 is CASSPGINNYGYTF. CDR3 DNA: TGTGCCAGCAGTCCCGGGATCAATAACTATGGCTACACCTTC.

This chain uses TRBV19 with TRBJ1-2; D call uncertain. Trimming removed 2 bases from V and 0 bases from J, with 13 bases in between. This CDR3 has 16 residues. Germline-derived CDR1 and CDR2 are LNHDA and SQIVND (reference sequence). CDR3 sequence: CASSIMTRSTNYGYTF. The DNA of the CDR3 is TGTGCCAGTAGTATAATGACCAGGAGTACTAACTATGGCTACACCTTC.

This rearrangement joins TRBV19 to TRBJ1-2; TRBD1 matches 7 bases. Germline CDR1 LNHDA, CDR2 SQIVND (reference sequence). The V and J ends lost 10 bases and 4 bases, in that order; junction bases with no gene match: 6. This CDR3 contains 12 residues. DNA for the CDR3: TGTGCCACTATCGACAGGGCCTATGGCTACACCTTC. Translation gives CATIDRAYGYTF.

The V call is TRBV10-3, the J call TRBJ2-3; 8 nucleotides match TRBD2. V gave up 6 bases and J gave up 7 bases; unmatched junction bases: 9. The CDR3 is 14 amino acids. The germline V gene has CDR1 ENHRY and CDR2 SYGVKD. The CDR3 DNA is TGTGCCATCAGGACAACTAGCGGCCATAATACGCAGTATTTT. This encodes CAIRTTSGHNTQYF.

This chain uses TRBV7-2 with TRBJ1-1; D possibly corresponds to TRBD1 (5 bases). This CDR3 comprises 15 residues. V lost 1 base, J lost 7 bases, and 16 bases lay in between. The germline gives CDR1 SGHTA, CDR2 FQGNSA. CDR3 in DNA: TGTGCCAGCAGCTTAGGGTCAGGGACCCTTGGTGAAGCTTTCTTT. Protein sequence: CASSLGSGTLGEAFF.

In its sample, this clone was seen a few times. V gene TRBV19 combines with J gene TRBJ1-5; TRBD1 aligns across 7 bases. The germline CDR1 and CDR2 sequences are LNHDA and SQIVND (reference sequence). V shed 6 bases and J 1 base; nucleotides not matched to a gene: 9. The CDR3 covers 16 residues. The CDR3 DNA reads as TGTGCCAGTAGCAACGACAGGGTCGAAAGCAATCAGCCCCAGCATTTT. This encodes CASSNDRVESNQPQHF.

This clone was seen a single time. The V gene is TRBV27, the J gene TRBJ2-7, with 7 bases lining up with TRBD2. Germline lookup yields CDR1 MNHEY and CDR2 SMNVEV (reference sequence). This CDR3 contains 16 residues. V was pared by 6 bases and J by 3 bases, with 14 bases of the junction left unmatched. The CDR3 reads CASRYATSAKGYEQYF. The CDR3 bases are TGTGCCAGCAGATACGCCACTAGCGCCAAGGGCTACGAGCAGTACTTC.

As to this clone: A read error may produce the germline difference seen at one junction end. The rearrangement links TRBV7-6 to TRBJ2-5; 11 bases agree with TRBD1. Germline loops: CDR1 SGHVS, CDR2 FNYEAQ. This CDR3 has 15 amino acids. CDR3: CASSPIHGTGGDLHF. In nucleotides, the CDR3 is TGTGCCAGCAGCCCTATTCACGGGACAGGGGGAGACTTGCACTTC.

The chain employs TRBV6-1 and TRBJ2-7; D may be TRBD2 (6 bases). Germline V gene data show CDR1 as MNHNS and CDR2 as SASEGT. The CDR3 sequence is 14 residues long. Trimming removed 4 bases from V and 1 base from J, with 11 bases in between. The CDR3 is CASSAAGSSYEQYF. The CDR3, as DNA: TGTGCCAGCAGTGCGGCGGGGTCTTCCTACGAGCAGTACTTC.

The rearrangement links TRBV6-6 to TRBJ2-5, with unresolved D. The V gene lost 0 bases and the J gene lost 7 bases, with 12 bases spanning the gap. This CDR3 is 14 amino acids long. Germline V CDR1 and CDR2: MNHNY, SVGAGI (reference sequence). CDR3 amino acids: CASSYSRQDGTQYF. In DNA, the CDR3 is TGTGCCAGCAGTTACTCGAGGCAGGACGGGACCCAGTACTTC.

The rearrangement links TRBV7-8 to TRBJ1-4; D gene uncertain. CDR1 is SGHVS and CDR2 is FQNEAQ in the germline V gene. The CDR3 loop spans 16 amino acids. V gave up 6 bases and J gave up 0 bases, with 14 bases separating them. In nucleotides, the CDR3 is TGTGCCAGCAGGCGTAGTCGGATTGCAACTAATGAAAAACTGTTTTTT. This encodes CASRRSRIATNEKLFF.

V gene TRBV6-5 combines with J gene TRBJ2-3; TRBD2 aligns across 8 bases. CDR3 length: 14 amino acids. Looked up from germline, CDR1 is MNHEY and CDR2 is SVGAGI. Trimming cost V 6 bases and J 8 bases; bases outside gene matches: 10. The CDR3 bases are TGTGCCAGCAGGTTTAGCGGGACTACGGGTACGCAGTATTTT. Protein product: CASRFSGTTGTQYF.

This clone came up a few times. The chain is built from TRBV5-4 and TRBJ1-6, with D unclear. Germline values: CDR1 SGHNT, CDR2 YYREEE (reference sequence). V dropped 6 bases and J dropped 7 bases, with 20 bases sitting between them. CDR3 length equals 16 residues. For the CDR3, the DNA is TGTGCCAGCAACATGGCCTGGCCCGGGCGGAATTCACCCCTCCACTTT. Residues: CASNMAWPGRNSPLHF.

V gene TRBV19 combines with J gene TRBJ2-7; 9 bases agree with TRBD1. The CDR3 is 14 amino acids. CDR1 is LNHDA and CDR2 is SQIVND in the germline V gene (reference sequence). J lost 3 bases, V lost 5 bases, and 5 bases had no gene match. As DNA, the CDR3 is TGTGCCAGTAGTTCCCGGGACAGGGACTACGAGCAGTACTTC. This codes for CASSSRDRDYEQYF.

This clone was recorded only once. V is TRBV4-3 and J is TRBJ1-2, with D unclear. This CDR3 spans 17 amino acids. V lost 0 bases and J lost 3, with 17 bases in between. CDR1 is LGHNA and CDR2 is YSLEER in the germline V gene. In DNA form, the CDR3 reads TGCGCCAGCAGCCAAGACGCAAGAAGGGAAGTTTACTATGGCTACACCTTC. Protein: CASSQDARREVYYGYTF.

The V gene is TRBV7-2, the J gene TRBJ2-3; 12 nucleotides line up with TRBD1. This CDR3 comprises 16 residues. The germline gives CDR1 SGHTA, CDR2 FQGNSA. V lost 1 base and J lost 4; bases outside the gene matches: 3. CDR3 bases: TGTGCCAGCAGCTTAGGGGACAGGGGGCGGGCAGATACGCAGTATTTT. Translating it yields CASSLGDRGRADTQYF.